The 11 T cell receptor beta chains below come from one sample, sequenced in a study of blood T cell repertoires in COVID-19. The method was immunoSEQ multiplex PCR; TCRdb's version includes in-frame clones alone and lacks a portion of them. The table lists around 81,000 clones, over 75% of them singletons, with approximately 7.4% in the top ten. The sample taken for sequencing was peripheral blood. The receptors shown here come from a man between 65 and 85 years old with acute or convalescent COVID-19.

This rearrangement joins TRBV7-2 to TRBJ2-3; the match to TRBD2 covers 11 bases. CDR1 SGHTA and CDR2 FQGNSA come from the germline V gene. The CDR3 extends over 17 amino acids. V lost 5 bases, J lost 0 bases, and 7 bases stayed unmatched. The CDR3 nucleotides read TGTGCCAGCAGCCCCCGGACTAGCGGGTTGAGCACAGATACGCAGTATTTT. This gives the protein CASSPRTSGLSTDTQYF.

V is TRBV15 and J is TRBJ1-4; the D gene is possibly TRBD1 (6 bases). Trimming shortened V by 5 bases and J by 3 bases, and 16 bases separated the two germline ends. Germline V gives CDR1 LNHNV, CDR2 YYDKDF (reference sequence). This CDR3 contains 16 residues. CDR3 sequence: CATSRGGVEANEKLFF. DNA of the CDR3: TGTGCCACCAGCCGAGGGGGAGTCGAGGCTAATGAAAAACTGTTTTTT.

This clone has just a few counts. The chain is built from TRBV7-9 and TRBJ2-3; no reliable D call. Germline CDR1 and CDR2: SEHNR and FQNEAQ (reference sequence). CDR3 length: 14 residues. Trimming stripped 1 base from V and 0 bases from J, with 5 bases between. The DNA for the CDR3 is TGTGCCAGCAGCTTAGAGCTAAGCACAGATACGCAGTATTTT. Translation gives CASSLELSTDTQYF.

The chain has TRBV3-1 (or the pseudogene TRBV3-2) and TRBJ2-7, with 7 bases identical to TRBD2. The germline V gene encodes CDR1 LGHDT and CDR2 YNNKEL (reference sequence). The CDR3 has 16 residues. V lost 0 bases, J lost 1 base, and 6 bases stayed unmatched. The CDR3, as DNA: TGTGCCAGCAGCCAAGATCGGCTAGCGGAATCCTACGAGCAGTACTTC. It is translated as CASSQDRLAESYEQYF.

CDR3 bases: TGCGCCAGCAGTGAGTCAAACAGGGAAGAGACCCAGTACTTC. Translating it yields CASSESNREETQYF. The gene calls are TRBV10-2 and TRBJ2-5, with D possibly TRBD1 on 6 matching bases. Germline loops: CDR1 WSHSY, CDR2 SAAADI. The CDR3 has 14 residues. Trimming left V 0 bases short and J 3 bases short, with 8 bases between.

V gene TRBV5-1 combines with J gene TRBJ2-7; 9 nucleotides align to TRBD2. With V trimmed by 4 bases and J by 1 base, 6 bases remained unmatched. Germline V CDR1 and CDR2: SGHRS, YFSETQ. This CDR3 comprises 15 residues. As DNA, the CDR3 is TGCGCCAGCAGCATAGGTAGCGGGGGTTCCTACGAGCAGTACTTC. Its translation is CASSIGSGGSYEQYF.

V usage is TRBV6-5 and J usage is TRBJ1-5; D call uncertain. Trimming stripped 0 bases from V and 2 bases from J, with 8 bases between. From germline, CDR1 is MNHEY and CDR2 SVGAGI. The CDR3 sequence is 15 residues long. CDR3 DNA: TGTGCCAGCAGTTACTCAGTCGAGGGCAATCAGCCCCAGCATTTT. It yields the protein CASSYSVEGNQPQHF.

This chain connects TRBV12-5 to TRBJ2-2; 13 nucleotides align to TRBD2. Trimming removed 3 bases from V and 7 bases from J; junction bases left unmatched: 5. Germline CDR1 is LGHNT and CDR2 is FRNRAP. The CDR3 extends over 16 amino acids. Here the CDR3 DNA reads TGTGCTAGTGGTTTTGGGACTAGCGGGGAGGGCGGGGAGCTGTTTTTT. It specifies CASGFGTSGEGGELFF. The full variable domain, in which reference TRBV12-5 and TRBJ2-2 provide the parts outside the CDR3, is DARVTQTPRHKVTEMGQEVTMRCQPILGHNTVFWYRQTMMQGLELLAYFRNRAPLDDSGMPKDRFSAEMPDATLATLKIQPSEPRDSAVYFCASGFGTSGEGGELFFGEGSRLTVL.

V is TRBV7-9 and J is TRBJ1-4; 8 nucleotides line up with TRBD1. V gave up 4 bases and J gave up 8 bases; unmatched junction bases: 9. The CDR3 has 15 residues. Germline assignment: CDR1 SEHNR and CDR2 FQNEAQ (reference sequence). CDR3 DNA: TGTGCCAGCAGCTCAACCGGGACAGGAGTCGAAAAACTGTTTTTT. Translation gives CASSSTGTGVEKLFF. The whole variable domain, remainder taken from reference TRBV7-9 and TRBJ1-4, is DTGVSQNPRHKITKRGQNVTFRCDPISEHNRLYWYRQTLGQGPEFLTYFQNEAQLEKSRLLSDRFSAERPKGSFSTLEIQRTEQGDSAMYLCASSSTGTGVEKLFFGSGTQLSVL.

CDR3 sequence (DNA): TGTGCCAGCAGCCCTGACAGAAACTATGGCTACACCTTC. It encodes CASSPDRNYGYTF. The chain employs TRBV7-3 and TRBJ1-2, with D perhaps TRBD1 (5 bases). Germline CDR1 SGHTA, CDR2 FQGTGA. CDR3 length: 13 residues. V was shortened by 5 bases and J by 2 bases, with 9 bases between the two germline ends.

This chain joins TRBV28 and TRBJ2-2; 9 bases match TRBD1. The CDR3 has 14 amino acids. J lost 5 bases, V lost 7 bases, and 5 bases had no gene match. Per germline, CDR1 MDHEN and CDR2 SYDVKM. CDR3 amino acids: CASIPGQGTGELFF. The CDR3, as DNA: TGTGCCAGCATCCCGGGACAGGGTACCGGGGAGCTGTTTTTT.